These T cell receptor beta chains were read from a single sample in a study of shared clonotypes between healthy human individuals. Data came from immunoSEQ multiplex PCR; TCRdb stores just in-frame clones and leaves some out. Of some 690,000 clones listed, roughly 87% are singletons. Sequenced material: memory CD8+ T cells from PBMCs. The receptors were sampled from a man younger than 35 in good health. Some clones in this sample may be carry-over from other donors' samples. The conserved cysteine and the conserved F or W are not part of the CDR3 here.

CDR3: ACGSPIGEQY
J: TRBJ2-7
V: TRBV4-1

CDR3: ASSYLRQGSEAF
J: TRBJ1-1
V: TRBV6-5

CDR3: ASSFSRGAEAF
J: TRBJ1-1
V: TRBV5-1

CDR3: SVEGVGANLPGDGGSTDTQY
J: TRBJ2-3
V: TRBV29-1

CDR3: ASGSGRGYNEQF
J: TRBJ2-1
V: TRBV6-5

CDR3: ASSLARGAGELF
J: TRBJ2-2
V: TRBV5-1

CDR3: ASSEKQGRKETQY
J: TRBJ2-5
V: TRBV25-1

CDR3: ASSFLTSGSYEQY
J: TRBJ2-7
V: TRBV11-2

CDR3: ASSEIPGNTIY
J: TRBJ1-3
V: TRBV6-1

CDR3: ASSYGTSAIYEQY
J: TRBJ2-7
V: TRBV5-8

CDR3: ASFGGAGTDNSGANVLT
J: TRBJ2-6
V: TRBV7-9

CDR3: ASSPLRDSVTNEQF
J: TRBJ2-1
V: TRBV27

CDR3: ASSRTRPQH
J: TRBJ1-5
V: TRBV6-5

CDR3: ASSVREGGDTDTQY
J: TRBJ2-3
V: TRBV9

CDR3: ASSRVVTVATQY
J: TRBJ2-3
V: TRBV4-1

CDR3: ASSQGRGTEAF
J: TRBJ1-1
V: TRBV28

CDR3: ASSAGTGGLGYT
J: TRBJ1-2
V: TRBV28

CDR3: ASSPTTPQGEKLF
J: TRBJ1-4
V: TRBV18

CDR3: ASSPQGSGRSYEQY
J: TRBJ2-7
V: TRBV6-6

CDR3: ASSLLARGYNEQF
J: TRBJ2-1
V: TRBV19

CDR3: ASSLGATTVETQY
J: TRBJ2-5
V: TRBV5-6

CDR3: ASSTRQAVNEKLF
J: TRBJ1-4
V: TRBV19

CDR3: ASSGVIQAGYT
J: TRBJ1-2
V: TRBV7-2

CDR3: ASTPGDTGSGELF
J: TRBJ2-2
V: TRBV7-9

CDR3: ASSLFGPYEQY
J: TRBJ2-7
V: TRBV5-1

CDR3: ASSPDTAYEQY
J: TRBJ2-7
V: TRBV27

CDR3: ASSFLGALYEQY
J: TRBJ2-7
V: TRBV27

CDR3: ASSPLLGNQPQH
J: TRBJ1-5
V: TRBV19

CDR3: ASRILPGESNTGELF
J: TRBJ2-2
V: TRBV5-4